The 13 T cell receptor beta chains in this list originate from one sample, sequenced in a study of CD8 T cells in Susac syndrome (dated by TCRdb to between 2018 and 2021). Receptor libraries were prepared by the immunoSEQ multiplex PCR assay. RNA was extracted with the RNeasy kit and 0.5 to 1 ug was reverse transcribed using random hexamers. In TCRdb, the public reads were trimmed at Q25 with fastp and aligned with MiXCR, with productive beta chains retained. Rows with a matching CDR3 protein are joined into one entry that keeps the most common DNA and genes. This sample has approximately 70,000 distinct CDR3 sequences in its table, and 95% of those were observed once. Jointly, the top ten make up roughly 0.22% of the sample. The sample taken for sequencing was CD8+ T cells from PBMCs. The receptor source for this set is a human donor in good health.

This chain uses TRBV4-2 with TRBJ1-1; 7 positions match TRBD1. V trimming: 0 bases; J trimming: 4 bases; junction bases outside the gene matches: 2. The CDR3 sequence is 14 residues long. From germline, CDR1 is LGHNA and CDR2 YNFKEQ. The CDR3 bases are TGTGCCAGCAGCCAAGATGAGGGGGCCACTGAAGCTTTCTTT. Protein product: CASSQDEGATEAFF.

This sequence joins TRBV28 and TRBJ1-5; possibly TRBD1 for D (5 bases). The V gene's germline CDR1 is MDHEN and CDR2 SYDVKM. CDR3 length: 13 amino acids. V was trimmed by 10 bases and J by 0 bases, leaving 10 bases between them. CDR3 nucleotide sequence: TGTGCCACCGAGAGGGGTAGCAATCAGCCCCAGCATTTT. Protein: CATERGSNQPQHF.

The chain carries TRBV5-4 and TRBJ2-2, with 8 bases that match TRBD1. With 3 bases clipped from V and 2 bases from J, the junction kept 3 bases outside the gene matches. CDR1 is SGHNT, CDR2 YYREEE, per germline (reference sequence). The CDR3 covers 15 residues. The DNA for the CDR3 is TGTGCCAGCAGCTGGGACAGGATAAACACCGGGGAGCTGTTTTTT. Protein product: CASSWDRINTGELFF.

The rearrangement links TRBV12-3 or TRBV12-4 to TRBJ2-7, with 12 bases matching TRBD1. The CDR3 runs to 14 residues. V dropped 5 bases and J dropped 5; count of bases not matched to a gene: 4. CDR3 coding DNA: TGTGCCAGCAGTGTGGGACAGGGGGCCCACGAGCAGTACTTC. It codes for CASSVGQGAHEQYF.

The V call is TRBV28, the J call TRBJ1-2; 7 nucleotides line up with TRBD1. The germline gives CDR1 MDHEN, CDR2 SYDVKM. V lost 3 bases to trimming and J lost 5 bases; unmatched junction nucleotides: 6. There are 14 residues in the CDR3. CDR3 nucleotides: TGTGCCAGCAGTTTGACAGGGAATTGGTATGGCTACACCTTC. Its protein product is CASSLTGNWYGYTF.

This chain joins TRBV19 and TRBJ1-5, with D unresolved. The V gene lost 5 bases and the J gene lost 7 bases, with 12 bases spanning the gap. There are 13 residues in the CDR3. CDR1 is LNHDA and CDR2 is SQIVND in the germline V gene (reference sequence). The CDR3 DNA reads TGTGCCAGTAGTGAGGGATTTCACCAGCCCCAGCATTTT. The encoded protein is CASSEGFHQPQHF.

V is TRBV27 and J is TRBJ1-5, with TRBD1 identical over 8 bases. Germline assignment: CDR1 MNHEY and CDR2 SMNVEV (reference sequence). The V and J ends lost 8 bases and 0 bases, in that order; junction bases with no gene match: 9. The CDR3 loop spans 16 amino acids. The CDR3 protein is CASGGTGGISNQPQHF. The CDR3 DNA follows: TGTGCCAGCGGAGGCACAGGGGGTATTAGCAATCAGCCCCAGCATTTT.

This chain uses TRBV15 with TRBJ2-3; D is undetermined. CDR1 LNHNV and CDR2 YYDKDF come from the germline V gene (reference sequence). The CDR3 spans 14 residues. V shed 5 bases and J shed 0 bases, with 9 bases lying between them. The CDR3 protein is CATSAGVSTDTQYF. The CDR3 nucleotides are TGTGCCACCAGCGCAGGTGTTAGCACAGATACGCAGTATTTT.

This chain links TRBV27 with TRBJ1-1; D unresolved. The germline CDR1 and CDR2 sequences are MNHEY and SMNVEV (reference sequence). The CDR3 loop spans 13 amino acids. Trimming pared 4 bases from V and 7 bases from J, leaving 13 bases between. The CDR3, as DNA: TGTGCCAGCAGTTCCGAGGACGGTTTTGAAGCTTTCTTT. Its translation: CASSSEDGFEAFF.

The chain couples TRBV4-1 to TRBJ2-3, with D unresolved. Germline CDR1 reads MGHRA; CDR2 reads YSYEKL. The germline V and J ends were trimmed by 3 bases and 2 bases, with 3 bases remaining between them. The CDR3 runs to 12 residues. The CDR3 spells CASSHHTDTQYF. CDR3 sequence (DNA): TGCGCCAGCAGCCACCACACAGATACGCAGTATTTT.

This clonotype has just one count. The chain joins TRBV29-1 to TRBJ1-1, with D perhaps TRBD1 (5 bases). Trimming removed 5 bases at V and 4 bases at J, with 11 bases between. This CDR3 is built from 12 residues. CDR1 and CDR2 from the germline V gene are SQVTM and ANQGSEA. In DNA, the CDR3 is TGCAGCGTTATAGATCAGGGCACTGAAGCTTTCTTT. Its protein is CSVIDQGTEAFF.

The chain recombines TRBV28 with TRBJ2-1; 7 bases are shared with TRBD1. Germline assignment: CDR1 MDHEN and CDR2 SYDVKM. After removal of 6 bases from V and 8 bases from J, the junction contained 7 bases not matched to a gene. This CDR3 is 13 amino acids long. The CDR3 protein is CASRETGYYEQFF. In DNA, the CDR3 is TGTGCCAGCAGGGAGACAGGGTACTATGAGCAGTTCTTC. Complete variable domain (other parts from reference TRBV28 and TRBJ2-1): DVKVTQSSRYLVKRTGEKVFLECVQDMDHENMFWYRQDPGLGLRLIYFSYDVKMKEKGDIPEGYSVSREKKERFSLILESASTNQTSMYLCASRETGYYEQFFGPGTRLTVL.

This clonotype is a singleton in its sample. V and J are TRBV30 and TRBJ1-4; weak D call: TRBD1 (5 bases). The germline V gene has CDR1 GTSNPN and CDR2 SVGIG (reference sequence). The ends were cut back, 7 bases at V and 4 bases at J, with 10 bases in the middle. There are 12 residues in the CDR3. The CDR3 loop reads CALGAGNEKLFF. DNA for the CDR3: TGTGCCTTAGGGGCGGGTAATGAAAAACTGTTTTTT. The full variable domain, with the rest looked up from reference TRBV30 and TRBJ1-4, is SQTIHQWPATLVQPVGSPLSLECTVEGTSNPNLYWYRQAAGRGLQLLFYSVGIGQISSEVPQNLSASRPQDRQFILSSKKLLLSDSGFYLCALGAGNEKLFFGSGTQLSVL.